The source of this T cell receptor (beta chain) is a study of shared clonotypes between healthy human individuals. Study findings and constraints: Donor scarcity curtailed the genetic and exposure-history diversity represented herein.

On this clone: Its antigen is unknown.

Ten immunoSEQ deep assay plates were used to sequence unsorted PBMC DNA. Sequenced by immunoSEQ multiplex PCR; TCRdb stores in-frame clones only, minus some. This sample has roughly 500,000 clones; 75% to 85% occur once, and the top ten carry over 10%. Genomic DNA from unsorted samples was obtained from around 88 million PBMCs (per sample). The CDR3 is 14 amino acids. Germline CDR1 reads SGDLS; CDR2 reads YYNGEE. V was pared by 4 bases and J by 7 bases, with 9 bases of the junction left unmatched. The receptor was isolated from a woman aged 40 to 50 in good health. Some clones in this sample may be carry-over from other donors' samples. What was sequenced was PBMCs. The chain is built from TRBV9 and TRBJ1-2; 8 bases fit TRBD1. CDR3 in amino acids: CASSPWTGPGGYTF. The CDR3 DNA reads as TGTGCCAGCAGCCCGTGGACAGGGCCGGGTGGCTACACCTTC.